This TCR beta chain was sequenced during a study of Graves' ophthalmopathy and Graves' hyperthyroidism. CDR3 regions of TCR beta were amplified from RNA transcripts. HTBI primers primed a first-round RT-PCR, and a second-round multiplex PCR followed. TCRdb reanalysed the multiplex PCR reads using MiXCR and keeps one entry per CDR3 protein. The data contain 740,000 or so distinct CDR3 sequences, around 40% of them singletons. V was trimmed by 5 bases and J by 3 bases, leaving 10 bases between them. Per germline, CDR1 SEHNR and CDR2 FQNEAQ (reference sequence). The CDR3 has 13 residues. The V call is TRBV7-9, the J call TRBJ1-1; tentative D call: TRBD1 (6 bases). Input material: peripheral blood. The clonotype was recovered from an adult man with Graves' ophthalmopathy. Written as DNA, the CDR3 is TGTGCCAGCAGCCGGGGGCATGACACTGAAGCTTTCTTT. Encoded protein: CASSRGHDTEAFF.